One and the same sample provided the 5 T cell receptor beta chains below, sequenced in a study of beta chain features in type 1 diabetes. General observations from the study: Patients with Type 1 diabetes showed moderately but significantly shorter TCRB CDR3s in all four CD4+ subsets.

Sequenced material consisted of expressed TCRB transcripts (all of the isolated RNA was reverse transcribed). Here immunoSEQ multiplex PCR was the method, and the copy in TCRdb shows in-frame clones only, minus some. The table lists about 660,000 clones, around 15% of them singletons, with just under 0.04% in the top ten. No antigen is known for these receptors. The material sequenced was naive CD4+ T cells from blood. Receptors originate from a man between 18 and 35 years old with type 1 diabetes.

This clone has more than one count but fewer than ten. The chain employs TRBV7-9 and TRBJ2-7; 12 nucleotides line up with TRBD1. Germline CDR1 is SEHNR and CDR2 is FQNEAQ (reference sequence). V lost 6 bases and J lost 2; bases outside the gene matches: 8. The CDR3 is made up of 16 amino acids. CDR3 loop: CASSPGTGGEAYEQYF. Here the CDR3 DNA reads TGTGCCAGCAGTCCCGGGACAGGGGGCGAAGCCTACGAGCAGTACTTC.

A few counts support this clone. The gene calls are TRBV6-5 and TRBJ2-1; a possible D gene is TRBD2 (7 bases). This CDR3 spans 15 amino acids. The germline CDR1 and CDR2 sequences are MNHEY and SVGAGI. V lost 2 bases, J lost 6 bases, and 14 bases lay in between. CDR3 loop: CASSYHLGGPNEQFF. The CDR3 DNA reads TGTGCCAGCAGTTACCATTTGGGGGGGCCCAATGAGCAGTTCTTC.

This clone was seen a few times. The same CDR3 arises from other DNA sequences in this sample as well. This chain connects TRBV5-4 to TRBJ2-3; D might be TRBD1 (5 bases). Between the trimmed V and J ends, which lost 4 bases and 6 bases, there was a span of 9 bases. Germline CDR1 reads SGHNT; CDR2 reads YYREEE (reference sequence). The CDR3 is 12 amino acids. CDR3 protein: CASSASGDTQYF. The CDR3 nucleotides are TGTGCCAGCAGCGCTTCAGGGGATACGCAGTATTTT.

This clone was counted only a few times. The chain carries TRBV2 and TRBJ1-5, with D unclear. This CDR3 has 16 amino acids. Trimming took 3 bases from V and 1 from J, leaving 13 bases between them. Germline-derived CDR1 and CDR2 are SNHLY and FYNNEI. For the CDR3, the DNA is TGTGCCAGCAGTGACCAGGCGGGTAGGAGCAATCAGCCCCAGCATTTT. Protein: CASSDQAGRSNQPQHF.

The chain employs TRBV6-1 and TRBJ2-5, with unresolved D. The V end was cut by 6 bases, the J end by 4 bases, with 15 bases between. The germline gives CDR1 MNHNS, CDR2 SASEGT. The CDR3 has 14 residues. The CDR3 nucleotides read TGTGCCAGCAGCCATAGTGTGTTCCGAGAGACCCAGTACTTC. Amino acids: CASSHSVFRETQYF.